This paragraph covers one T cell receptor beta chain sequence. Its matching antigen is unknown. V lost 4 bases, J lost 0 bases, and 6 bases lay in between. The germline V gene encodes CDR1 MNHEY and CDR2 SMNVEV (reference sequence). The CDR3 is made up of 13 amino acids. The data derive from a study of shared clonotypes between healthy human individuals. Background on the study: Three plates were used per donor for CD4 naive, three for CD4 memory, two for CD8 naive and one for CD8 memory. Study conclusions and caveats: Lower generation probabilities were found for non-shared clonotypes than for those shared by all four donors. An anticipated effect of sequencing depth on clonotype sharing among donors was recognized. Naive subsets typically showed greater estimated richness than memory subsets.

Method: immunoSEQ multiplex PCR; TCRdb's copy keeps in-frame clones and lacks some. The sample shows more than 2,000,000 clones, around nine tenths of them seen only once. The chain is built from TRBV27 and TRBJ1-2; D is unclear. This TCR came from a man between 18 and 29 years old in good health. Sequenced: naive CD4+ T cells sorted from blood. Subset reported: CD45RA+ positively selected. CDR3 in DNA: TGTGCCAGCAGTTGGACCCCTAACTATGGCTACACCTTC. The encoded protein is CASSWTPNYGYTF.